This T cell receptor (beta chain) was found in a study of neoadjuvant anti-PD-1 for oral cavity cancer (dated by TCRdb to the early 2020s). Some background on the complete study: Three to four biweekly doses of nivolumab at 3 mg/kg were mostly administered to patients before curative-intent surgical resection. For patients who did not progress, a fourth nivolumab dose was given around day 43, followed by definitive surgical resection on days 50-56. Responders were defined as patients with complete response, partial response or stable disease by RECIST 1.1; non-responders were defined as patients with progression. There were eleven to twelve patients in the parent correlative cohort, and the response rate was 33%. Findings and caveats that apply to the study as a whole: Larger post-treatment sizes of preexisting intratumoral clones correlated with greater tumor shrinkage, suggesting expansion of preexisting clones contributed to response. Only a few patients per response group were included in the TCR analyses, and the authors called for validation in larger cohorts. Higher pretreatment blood Treg/Th17 ratios correlated with higher pretreatment blood TCRbeta clonality and lower post-treatment tumor TCRbeta clonality.

For this clone: There is no known antigen for this receptor. Per-base qualities were not stored, and no clone one base away is much larger.

CDR1 and CDR2 are drawn from the germline V gene (reference sequence): LNHDA, SQIVND. The cysteine opens and the phenylalanine closes a CDR3 of 15 amino acids. Of the read, only the CDR3 DNA is kept; its 45 bases are in frame from base 1. V drops 5 bases and J drops 5 bases, leaving 15 bases in between. What this sample's time point label stands for: before neoadjuvant nivolumab. Patients had been newly diagnosed with stage II-IVA oral cavity squamous cell carcinoma, and no prior systemic or radiation treatment had been given to the patients. The cohort was composed of patients with HPV-negative, locally advanced oral cavity squamous cell carcinoma. The samples were drawn from a longitudinal correlative study tied to a single-arm phase II trial testing neoadjuvant nivolumab in oral cavity squamous cell carcinoma. Subject-matched pre- and post-treatment PBMCs and tumors from three responders and three non-responders were subjected to genomic DNA-based TCRbeta sequencing. For tumor tissue, genomic DNA extraction relied on the Maxwell RSC DNA from Tissue kit.

For survey sequencing of tumor libraries, mostly roughly 5 ug of input genomic DNA was used, and two replicates were run per sample. TCRbeta libraries were prepared with the immunoSEQ hsTCRbeta kit according to the manufacturer's instructions. Sequencing of the completed libraries took place using an Illumina NovaSeq 6000 S4 flow cell after they had been pooled to about 3.2 nM. On the study's bioinformatics: Raw data preprocessing and quality control were performed with the immunoSEQ Analyzer. The analysis was limited to productive rearrangements, and each clonotype was defined by a unique CDR3 amino acid sequence. Repertoire clonality was estimated as the Gini-Simpson index, which was calculated using the R package tcR. Student's t test was used to compare Gini indices, while Pearson correlation assessed associations with tumor size change. TCRdb provides this immuneACCESS table in a form limited to in-frame rearrangements. Some clones are lacking; in checked studies, under half of them reflect an unresolved V gene, and why the rest are absent is not known. The D gene and trimming were derived from the DNA, and the V and J assignments and clone size from that table. The sample has under 15,000 clones on record, around 69% of them singletons. The ten largest clones represent approximately 6.3% of the sample.

The sample here was tumor tissue, taken before nivolumab (anti-PD-1) treatment. The sequence joins TRBV19 to TRBJ2-2; the D region possibly corresponds to TRBD1 (7 bases align). This sequence was found in a person between 40 and 80 years old with oral cavity squamous cell carcinoma. The donor label of this sample is uncertain. The DNA sequence reads TGTGCCAGTAGTCCCGGGGCAGGGGGGACCGGGGAGCTGTTTTTT. Its protein product is CASSPGAGGTGELFF.